The present T cell receptor (delta chain) was sequenced within a study of Vδ1+ human thymocytes. Study-wide points: TRD repertoires were essentially private, unlike widely shared TRG clonotypes. Unlike peripheral blood Vdelta1+ controls, thymic delta-chain sequences included about 20% Vdelta2 and few Vdelta3. Highly polyclonal TRG and TRD repertoires with Gaussian CDR3 length distributions appeared in thymus.

The template was reverse-transcribed extracted RNA. The CDR3 regions were amplified by multiplex PCR from V-gene primers to a constant-region primer. TCRdb re-called the multiplex PCR reads using CATT. In the table there are some 54,000 delta-chain clones, about a sixth of which are singletons. Thymocytes were sorted as CD3+ TCRVdelta1+ TCRVdelta2- after alphabeta T cell depletion. Vdelta1+ thymocyte sorts reached between roughly 98% and 99.6% purity. The CDR3 spans 15 residues. Germline V gene data show CDR1 as TSWWSYY and CDR2 as QGS. Between the trimmed V and J ends, which lost 2 bases and 8 bases, there was a span of 18 bases. About this clone: The antigen is unknown.

The material sequenced was Vdelta1+ gamma-delta thymocytes from the thymus. Noted subset: FACS-sorted CD3+ TCRalphabeta- TCRVdelta1+ TCRVdelta2- thymocytes. This sequence joins TRDV1 and TRDJ1; the D call may be TRDD2 or TRDD3 (5 bases each). This clonotype was sampled from a boy under two years old who had congenital heart surgery. The chain's CDR3 is CALGEKLFLRGKLIF. The CDR3 coding sequence is TGTGCTCTTGGGGAAAAACTATTCCTTCGGGGAAAACTCATCTTT.